This T cell receptor beta chain was found in a study of read filtering for tumor transcriptome and immune sequencing. About the research overall: By R-ISS, stages I, II and III held about 8, 15 and 7 patients. Study-wide findings and caveats: Dropping single-read clonotypes raised IR-seq and RNA-seq shared-clonotype correlation. Roughly 80% of IR-seq clonotypes had one read, totaling around 4% of reads; RNA-seq: 74.6% and 44.6%.

This library used roughly 370 ng RNA and molecular barcoded adaptors spanning alpha/delta and beta/gamma chains. TCRdb analysed the reads with MiXCR anew, one entry per CDR3 protein. The table has approximately 6,500 distinct CDR3 sequences, 23% seen once. Many counts were recorded for this clonotype. Its antigen is unknown. V shed 1 base and J 4 bases; nucleotides not matched to a gene: 9. Looked up from germline, CDR1 is SGHTA and CDR2 is FQGTGA. The CDR3 is 16 residues long. The TCR originated in a donor aged 40 or older with multiple myeloma. The chain carries TRBV7-3 and TRBJ1-1, with 7 bases identical to TRBD1. The sample consisted of a population of CD138-negative cells sorted from bone marrow. The CDR3 loop reads CASSLNPGQVGTEAFF. DNA for the CDR3: TGTGCCAGCAGCTTAAATCCCGGACAGGTAGGCACTGAAGCTTTCTTT.